One and the same sample provided the 22 T cell receptor beta chains below, sequenced in a study of cytomegalovirus exposure and HLA in healthy donors. PCR primers comprised 60 Vbeta and 13 Jbeta primers. Assay used: immunoSEQ multiplex PCR; TCRdb lists only in-frame clones, some missing. The sample holds about 190,000 clones; around 80% are singletons and the top ten take 1.5% to 2%. Sequencing input: PBMCs. The receptors were sampled from a middle-aged man in good health and CMV-seropositive.

The chain is built from TRBV7-2 and TRBJ2-7; D unclear. Per germline, CDR1 SGHTA and CDR2 FQGNSA. Trimming left V 2 bases short and J 0 bases short, with 8 bases between. This CDR3 has 14 amino acids. CDR3 sequence (DNA): TGTGCCAGCAGCTTAATCTTCCTCTCCTACGAGCAGTACTTC. As protein: CASSLIFLSYEQYF.

The sample holds a few counts of this clone. CDR3 bases: TGTGCCACCGGACCTCGGACAGGGAACTACGAGCAGTACTTC. This gives the protein CATGPRTGNYEQYF. The V call is TRBV7-9, the J call TRBJ2-7; 8 nucleotides line up with TRBD1. The germline CDR1 and CDR2 sequences are SEHNR and FQNEAQ (reference sequence). The V gene end was trimmed by 10 bases and the J gene end by 3 bases; junction bases not matched to a gene: 11. The CDR3 spans 14 residues.

This clone was detected a few times. The V and J genes are TRBV28 and TRBJ2-2, with 14 nucleotides matching TRBD2. CDR3 length: 17 residues. V shed 3 bases and J 4 bases; nucleotides not matched to a gene: 4. Germline assignment: CDR1 MDHEN and CDR2 SYDVKM. The CDR3 spells CASSLTSGRAGTGELFF. As DNA, the CDR3 is TGTGCCAGCAGTTTGACTAGCGGGAGGGCCGGCACCGGGGAGCTGTTTTTT.

The chain recombines TRBV15 with TRBJ2-1; D perhaps matches TRBD1 (6 bases). Germline CDR1 is LNHNV and CDR2 is YYDKDF (reference sequence). The V gene lost 0 bases and the J gene lost 5 bases, with 20 bases spanning the gap. CDR3 length: 18 residues. The CDR3 loop is CATSRDYGTLGQNNEQFF. CDR3 bases: TGTGCCACCAGCAGAGATTACGGGACACTAGGACAAAACAATGAGCAGTTCTTC.

In this sample, this clone turned up a few times. The genes are TRBV7-6 and TRBJ2-1; D is perhaps TRBD2 (6 bases). Trimming pared 0 bases from V and 6 bases from J, leaving 9 bases between. CDR1 SGHVS and CDR2 FNYEAQ come from the germline V gene. The CDR3 extends over 14 amino acids. This chain's CDR3 is CASSLAGGVNEQFF. The CDR3 nucleotides are TGTGCCAGCAGCTTAGCGGGCGGGGTCAATGAGCAGTTCTTC.

V usage is TRBV5-4 and J usage is TRBJ2-1; 12 positions match TRBD2. Unmatched junction bases numbered 9, after V lost 0 bases and J lost 8 bases. The CDR3 is made up of 17 amino acids. Germline values: CDR1 SGHNT, CDR2 YYREEE (reference sequence). The CDR3 DNA reads TGTGCCAGCAGCTTGGCTCAAGGGCTAGCGGGAGGGCATGAGCAGTTCTTC. It yields the protein CASSLAQGLAGGHEQFF.

V is TRBV10-1 and J is TRBJ1-1; D gene ambiguous. The CDR3 has 15 residues. CDR1 and CDR2 (germline): WNHNN, SYGVQD (reference sequence). V gave up 6 bases and J gave up 4 bases, with 18 bases separating them. The CDR3 here is CASSPGGGSGTEAFF. The CDR3 bases are TGCGCCAGCAGCCCCGGAGGAGGGTCTGGCACTGAAGCTTTCTTT.

The rearrangement uses TRBV7-2 and TRBJ1-2; a possible D gene is TRBD1 (5 bases). Trimming shortened V by 5 bases and J by 7 bases, and 11 bases separated the two germline ends. The CDR3 sequence is 12 residues long. Germline assignment: CDR1 SGHTA and CDR2 FQGNSA. The CDR3 protein is CASSPRTTGYTF. In DNA form, the CDR3 reads TGTGCCAGCAGCCCGAGGACAACTGGCTACACCTTC.

The chain is built from TRBV2 and TRBJ1-2; the match to TRBD1 covers 9 bases. The CDR3 runs to 15 residues. In germline, CDR1 is SNHLY, CDR2 FYNNEI. The J segment lost 4 bases and the V segment lost 8 bases, leaving 11 bases of the junction unmatched. This chain's CDR3 is CASQGGQGHFYGYTF. Written as DNA, the CDR3 is TGTGCCAGCCAGGGGGGACAGGGACATTTCTATGGCTACACCTTC.

The chain joins TRBV7-3 to TRBJ2-7, with D maybe TRBD1 (5 bases). The CDR3 loop spans 13 amino acids. Germline assignment: CDR1 SGHTA and CDR2 FQGTGA. Trimming cost V 6 bases and J 2 bases, with 11 bases left between them. In nucleotides, the CDR3 is TGTGCCAGCAGGGGCCCAGGGACCTACGAGCAGTACTTC. Amino acids: CASRGPGTYEQYF.

The rearrangement links TRBV9 to TRBJ1-3; TRBD1 matches 7 bases. The CDR3 consists of 17 residues. Trimming at V came to 4 bases and at J to 0 bases, leaving 10 bases not matched to a gene. Germline V gene data show CDR1 as SGDLS and CDR2 as YYNGEE. CDR3 DNA: TGTGCCAGCAGCCTGGGGACAGATAATTTCTCTGGAAACACCATATATTTT. Protein: CASSLGTDNFSGNTIYF.

The chain recombines TRBV9 with TRBJ2-6, with 8 bases matching TRBD1. With V trimmed by 3 bases and J by 1 base, 6 bases remained unmatched. Germline-derived CDR1 and CDR2 are SGDLS and YYNGEE. The CDR3 loop spans 17 amino acids. The CDR3 DNA reads TGTGCCAGCAGCGAGGACAGGGCACCGTCTGGGGCCAACGTCCTGACTTTC. This sequence encodes CASSEDRAPSGANVLTF.

The chain couples TRBV27 to TRBJ1-2; perhaps TRBD1 as D (5 bases). The germline CDR1 and CDR2 sequences are MNHEY and SMNVEV (reference sequence). V was cut by 5 bases and J by 2 bases, with 15 bases left in between. The CDR3 contains 15 residues. CDR3: CASSHAGGINYGYTF. Here the CDR3 DNA reads TGTGCCAGCAGTCACGCGGGGGGAATCAACTATGGCTACACCTTC.

The chain has TRBV21-1 and TRBJ2-4; whether TRBD1, the table's D call, matches the DNA was not checked. TRBV21-1 is noted as a pseudogene. The CDR3 runs 13 residues. This CDR3 is CASRGRTKNIQYF. The CDR3 DNA reads as TGTGCCAGCAGGGGGCGAACCAAAAACATTCAGTACTTC.

The V and J genes are TRBV9 and TRBJ2-7, with D unclear. The ends were cut back, 4 bases at V and 4 bases at J, with 9 bases in the middle. This CDR3 has 12 residues. Germline V lookup: CDR1 SGDLS, CDR2 YYNGEE. The DNA of the CDR3 is TGTGCCAGCAGCCCCGGTGGTTACGAGCAGTACTTC. This gives the protein CASSPGGYEQYF. Complete variable domain (other parts from reference TRBV9 and TRBJ2-7): DSGVTQTPKHLITATGQRVTLRCSPRSGDLSVYWYQQSLDQGLQFLIQYYNGEERAKGNILERFSAQQFPDLHSELNLSSLELGDSALYFCASSPGGYEQYFGPGTRLTVT.

J is TRBJ2-7 and V is TRBV7-9, with TRBD1 matching 11 bases. The CDR3 spans 16 residues. After removal of 0 bases from V and 3 bases from J, the junction contained 4 bases not matched to a gene. Germline CDR1 reads SEHNR; CDR2 reads FQNEAQ (reference sequence). Here the CDR3 reads CASSLAGGTGGYEQYF. CDR3 DNA sequence: TGTGCCAGCAGCTTAGCAGGAGGGACAGGGGGCTACGAGCAGTACTTC.

V and J are TRBV13 and TRBJ1-4; D call uncertain. The CDR3 spans 15 residues. Per the germline V gene, CDR1 is PRHDT and CDR2 is FYEKMQ (reference sequence). V was cut by 5 bases and J by 1 base, with 11 bases left in between. CDR3 coding DNA: TGTGCCAGCAGCCCATCGCGGGGAACTAATGAAAAACTGTTTTTT. It translates to CASSPSRGTNEKLFF.

There are a few counts of this clone. The V and J genes are TRBV6-5 and TRBJ2-3, with 8 bases lining up with TRBD2. V was clipped by 4 bases and J by 2 bases; unmatched bases: 5. CDR3 size: 15 residues. CDR1 MNHEY and CDR2 SVGAGI come from the germline V gene. The CDR3: CASSSLAGSTDTQYF. In nucleotides, the CDR3 is TGTGCCAGCAGTTCATTAGCGGGGTCCACAGATACGCAGTATTTT.

In its sample, this clone was seen a few times. The genes are TRBV7-9 and TRBJ2-5, with D hard to call. The CDR3 spans 15 residues. Trimming pared 2 bases from V and 2 bases from J, leaving 12 bases between. From germline, CDR1 is SEHNR and CDR2 FQNEAQ (reference sequence). CDR3 sequence: CASSLSFPGQETQYF. The CDR3 DNA follows: TGTGCCAGCAGCTTATCGTTTCCGGGTCAAGAGACCCAGTACTTC. The full variable domain, its missing parts supplied by reference TRBV7-9 and TRBJ2-5, is DTGVSQNPRHKITKRGQNVTFRCDPISEHNRLYWYRQTLGQGPEFLTYFQNEAQLEKSRLLSDRFSAERPKGSFSTLEIQRTEQGDSAMYLCASSLSFPGQETQYFGPGTRLLVL.

The chain recombines TRBV5-1 with TRBJ1-1; 8 bases are shared with TRBD1. Germline V gives CDR1 SGHRS, CDR2 YFSETQ. V lost 3 bases, J lost 8 bases, and 9 bases stayed unmatched. This CDR3 is 14 amino acids long. CDR3 sequence (DNA): TGCGCCAGCAGCTGGACCGCAGGGGGCCAAGAAGCTTTCTTT. Residues: CASSWTAGGQEAFF.

The V and J genes are TRBV5-1 and TRBJ2-5; 10 nucleotides agree with TRBD2. Unmatched junction bases numbered 2, after V lost 4 bases and J lost 2 bases. The germline V gene has CDR1 SGHRS and CDR2 YFSETQ. There are 14 residues in the CDR3. The CDR3 nucleotides read TGCGCCAGCAGCAGGACTAGCGGTCAAGAGACCCAGTACTTC. Residues: CASSRTSGQETQYF.

This clone has a single count. The rearrangement links TRBV7-9 to TRBJ2-1; weak D call: TRBD2 (6 bases). CDR3 size: 16 residues. CDR1 and CDR2 (germline): SEHNR, FQNEAQ (reference sequence). Between the trimmed V and J ends, which lost 2 bases and 3 bases, there was a span of 14 bases. The CDR3 region has the DNA TGTGCCAGCAGCTTATCCGGGGGTCGACTCTACAATGAGCAGTTCTTC. This sequence encodes CASSLSGGRLYNEQFF.